This T cell receptor (beta chain) was recorded in a study of beta chain features in type 1 diabetes. Study information: Across every sample, around 98 million sorted cells were examined in total.

Whole-study results and caveats: Within each of all four CD4+ subsets, Type 1 diabetes patients had TCRB CDR3s that were moderately but significantly shorter.

Every isolated RNA sample was fully reverse transcribed, so sequencing captured expressed TCRB transcripts. Repertoires were generated with immunoSEQ multiplex PCR, while TCRdb's copy carries only in-frame clones and drops some. This table has over 200,000 clones, roughly a tenth appearing once. This CDR3 has 13 amino acids. In regard to this clone: What it binds is unknown.

Sequencing was done on a sample of naive CD4+ T cells from blood. The receptor comes from a man aged 30-40 years with type 1 diabetes. The chain joins TRBV21-1 to TRBJ1-5. TRBV21-1 is a pseudogene segment. The CDR3 region has the DNA TGTGCCACCCCACCCTATAGCAATCAGCCCCAGCATTTT. It is translated as CATPPYSNQPQHF.